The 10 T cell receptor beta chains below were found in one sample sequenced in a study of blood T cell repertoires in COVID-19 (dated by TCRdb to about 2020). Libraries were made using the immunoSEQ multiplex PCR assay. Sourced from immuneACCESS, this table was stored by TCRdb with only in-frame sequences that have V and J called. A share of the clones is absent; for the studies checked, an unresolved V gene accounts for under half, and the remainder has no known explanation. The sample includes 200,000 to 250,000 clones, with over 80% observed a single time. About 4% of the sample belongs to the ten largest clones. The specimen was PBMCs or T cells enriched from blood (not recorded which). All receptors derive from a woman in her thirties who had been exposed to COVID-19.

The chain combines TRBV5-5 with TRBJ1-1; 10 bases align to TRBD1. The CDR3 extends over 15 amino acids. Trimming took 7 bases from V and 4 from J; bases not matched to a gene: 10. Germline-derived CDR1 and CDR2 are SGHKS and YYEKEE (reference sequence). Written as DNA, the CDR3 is TGTGCCAGCCTCGGGACAGGGGTTATTGGCACTGAAGCTTTCTTT. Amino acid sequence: CASLGTGVIGTEAFF.

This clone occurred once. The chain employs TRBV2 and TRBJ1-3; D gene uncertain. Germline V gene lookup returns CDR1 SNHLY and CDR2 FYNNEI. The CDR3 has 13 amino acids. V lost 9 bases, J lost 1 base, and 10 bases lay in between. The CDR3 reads CASSRDSGNTIYF. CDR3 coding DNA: TGTGCCAGTTCCCGGGATTCTGGAAACACCATATATTTT.

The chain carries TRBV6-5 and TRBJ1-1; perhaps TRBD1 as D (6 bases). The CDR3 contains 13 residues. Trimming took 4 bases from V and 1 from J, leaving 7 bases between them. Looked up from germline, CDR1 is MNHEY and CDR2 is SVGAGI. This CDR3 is CASSFRGNTEAFF. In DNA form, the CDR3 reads TGTGCCAGCAGTTTCAGGGGGAACACTGAAGCTTTCTTT.

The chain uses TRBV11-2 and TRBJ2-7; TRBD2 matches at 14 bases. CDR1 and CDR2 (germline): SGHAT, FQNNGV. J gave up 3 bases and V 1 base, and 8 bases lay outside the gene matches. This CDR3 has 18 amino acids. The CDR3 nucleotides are TGTGCCAGCAGCTTAGGCGGGACTAGCGGGAGCCTGGGCTACGAGCAGTACTTC. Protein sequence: CASSLGGTSGSLGYEQYF.

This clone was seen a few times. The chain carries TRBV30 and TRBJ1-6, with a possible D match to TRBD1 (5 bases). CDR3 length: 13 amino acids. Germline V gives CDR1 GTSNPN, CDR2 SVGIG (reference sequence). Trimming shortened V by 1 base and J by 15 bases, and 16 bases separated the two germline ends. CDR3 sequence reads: CAWSEQAASHLHF. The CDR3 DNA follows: TGTGCCTGGAGTGAACAGGCCGCTAGTCACCTCCACTTT.

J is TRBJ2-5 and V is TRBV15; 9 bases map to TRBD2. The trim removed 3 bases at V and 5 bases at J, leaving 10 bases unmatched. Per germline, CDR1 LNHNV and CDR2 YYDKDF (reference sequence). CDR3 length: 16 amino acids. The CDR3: CATSRDGGRAWETQYF. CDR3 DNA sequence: TGTGCCACCAGCAGGGATGGCGGGAGGGCCTGGGAGACCCAGTACTTC.

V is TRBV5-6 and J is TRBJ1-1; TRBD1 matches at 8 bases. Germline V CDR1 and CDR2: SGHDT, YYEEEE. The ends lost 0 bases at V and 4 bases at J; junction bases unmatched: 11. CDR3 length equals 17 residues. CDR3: CASSLVRTGLLSTEAFF. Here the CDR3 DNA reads TGTGCCAGCAGCTTGGTACGGACAGGGTTGTTGAGCACTGAAGCTTTCTTT.

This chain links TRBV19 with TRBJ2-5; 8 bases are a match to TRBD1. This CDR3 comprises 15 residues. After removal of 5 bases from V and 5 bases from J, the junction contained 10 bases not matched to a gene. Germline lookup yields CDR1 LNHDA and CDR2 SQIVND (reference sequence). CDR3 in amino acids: CASSSPPDRGETQYF. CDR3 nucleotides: TGTGCCAGTAGTTCTCCACCCGACAGGGGTGAGACCCAGTACTTC.

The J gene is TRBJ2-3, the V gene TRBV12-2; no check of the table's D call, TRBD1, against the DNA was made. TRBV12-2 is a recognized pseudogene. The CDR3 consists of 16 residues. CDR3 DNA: TGTGCAAGTCGCTGCGTACCGGGACAAGCCACAGATACGCAGTATTTT. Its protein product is CASRCVPGQATDTQYF.

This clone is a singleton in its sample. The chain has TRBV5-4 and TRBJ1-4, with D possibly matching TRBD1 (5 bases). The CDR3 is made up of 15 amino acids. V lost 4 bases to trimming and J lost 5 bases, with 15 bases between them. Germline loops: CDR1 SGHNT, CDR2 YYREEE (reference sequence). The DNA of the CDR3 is TGTGCCAGCAGCAAGGAGGGGATAGCAAATGAAAAACTGTTTTTT. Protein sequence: CASSKEGIANEKLFF.